Listed here is a single TCR beta chain. Assay: immunoSEQ multiplex PCR; the TCRdb copy retains only in-frame clones and omits some. The sample lists about 130,000 clones, around 86% occurring once. These data come from a study of blood T cell repertoires in COVID-19. In the study overall: The United States, Italy and Spain were the sources of the acute and convalescent COVID-19 samples.

The CDR3 has 13 residues. The V and J ends lost 6 bases and 2 bases respectively, with 9 bases between them. Per the germline V gene, CDR1 is SNHLY and CDR2 is FYNNEI. The rearrangement uses TRBV2 and TRBJ2-3; D ambiguous. This clonotype was sampled from a woman aged 45-60 years who had recovered from COVID-19. Source material: peripheral blood. CDR3 protein: CASRGPYTDTQYF. CDR3 bases: TGTGCCAGCAGGGGCCCCTACACAGATACGCAGTATTTT.